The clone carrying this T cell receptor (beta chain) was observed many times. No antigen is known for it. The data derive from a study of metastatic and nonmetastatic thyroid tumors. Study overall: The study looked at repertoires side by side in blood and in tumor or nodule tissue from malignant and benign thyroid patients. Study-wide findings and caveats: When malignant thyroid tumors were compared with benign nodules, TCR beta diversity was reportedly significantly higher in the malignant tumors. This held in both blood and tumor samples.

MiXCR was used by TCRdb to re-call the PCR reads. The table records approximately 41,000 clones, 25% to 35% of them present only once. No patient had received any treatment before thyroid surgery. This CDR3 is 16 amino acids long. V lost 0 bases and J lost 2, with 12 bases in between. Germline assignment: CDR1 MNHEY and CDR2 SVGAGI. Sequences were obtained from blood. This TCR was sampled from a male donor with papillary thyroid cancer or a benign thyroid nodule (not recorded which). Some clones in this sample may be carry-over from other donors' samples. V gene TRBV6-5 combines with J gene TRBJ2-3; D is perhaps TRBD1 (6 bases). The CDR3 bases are TGTGCCAGCAGTTACTCGGGGGCGGACTTCACAGATACGCAGTATTTT. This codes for CASSYSGADFTDTQYF.